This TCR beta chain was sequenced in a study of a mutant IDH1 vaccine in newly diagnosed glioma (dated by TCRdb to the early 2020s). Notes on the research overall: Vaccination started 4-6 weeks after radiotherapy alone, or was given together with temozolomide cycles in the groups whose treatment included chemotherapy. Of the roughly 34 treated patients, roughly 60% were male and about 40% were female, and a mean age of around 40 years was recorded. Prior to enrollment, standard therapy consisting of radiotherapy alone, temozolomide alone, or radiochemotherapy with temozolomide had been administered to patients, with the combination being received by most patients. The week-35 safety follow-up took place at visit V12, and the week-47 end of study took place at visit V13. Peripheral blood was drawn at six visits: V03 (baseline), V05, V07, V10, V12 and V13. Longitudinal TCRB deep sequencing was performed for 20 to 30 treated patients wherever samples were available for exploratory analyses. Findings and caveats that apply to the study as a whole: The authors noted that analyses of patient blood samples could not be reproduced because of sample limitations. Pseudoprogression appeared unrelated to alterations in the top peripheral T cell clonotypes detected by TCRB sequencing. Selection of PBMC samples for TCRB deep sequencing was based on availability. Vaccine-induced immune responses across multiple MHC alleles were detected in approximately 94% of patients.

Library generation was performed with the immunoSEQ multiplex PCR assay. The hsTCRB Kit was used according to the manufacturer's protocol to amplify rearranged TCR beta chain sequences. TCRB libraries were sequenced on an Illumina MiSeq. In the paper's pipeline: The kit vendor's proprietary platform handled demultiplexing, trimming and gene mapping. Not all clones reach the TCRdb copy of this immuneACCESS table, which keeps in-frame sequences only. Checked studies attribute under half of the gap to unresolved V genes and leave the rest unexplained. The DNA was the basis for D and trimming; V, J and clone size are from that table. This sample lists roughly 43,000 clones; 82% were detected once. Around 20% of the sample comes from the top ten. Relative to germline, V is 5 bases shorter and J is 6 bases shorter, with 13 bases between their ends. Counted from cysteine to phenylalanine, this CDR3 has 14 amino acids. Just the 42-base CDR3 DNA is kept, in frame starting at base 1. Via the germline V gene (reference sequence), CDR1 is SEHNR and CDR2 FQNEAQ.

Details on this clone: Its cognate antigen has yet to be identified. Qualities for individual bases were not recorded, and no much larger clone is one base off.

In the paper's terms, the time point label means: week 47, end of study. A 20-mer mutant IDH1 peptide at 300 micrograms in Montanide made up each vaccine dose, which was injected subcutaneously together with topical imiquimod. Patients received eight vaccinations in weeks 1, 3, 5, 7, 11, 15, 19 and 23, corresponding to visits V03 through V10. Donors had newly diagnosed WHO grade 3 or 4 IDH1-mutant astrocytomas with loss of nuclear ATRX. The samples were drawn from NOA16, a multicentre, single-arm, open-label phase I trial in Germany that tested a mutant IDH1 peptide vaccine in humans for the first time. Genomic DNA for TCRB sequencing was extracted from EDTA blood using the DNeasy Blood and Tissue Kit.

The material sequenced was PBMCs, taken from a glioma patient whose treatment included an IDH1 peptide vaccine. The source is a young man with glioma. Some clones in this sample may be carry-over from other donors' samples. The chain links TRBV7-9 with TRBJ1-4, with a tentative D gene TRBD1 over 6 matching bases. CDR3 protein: CASSQSRGDEKLFF. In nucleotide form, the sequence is TGTGCCAGCAGCCAATCTAGGGGGGATGAAAAACTGTTTTTT.